This TCR beta chain was recorded in a study of patients and donors after allogeneic stem cell transplantation. The CDR3 contains 17 residues. The ends lost 4 bases at V and 7 bases at J; junction bases unmatched: 14. Per germline, CDR1 MGHRA and CDR2 YSYEKL. This clonotype has at least ten counts. TCRdb ran MiXCR on the RT-PCR reads and lists one entry per CDR3 protein. The profile shows hundreds of thousands of distinct CDR3 sequences, roughly 16% of them singletons. This chain uses TRBV4-1 with TRBJ2-1; 9 nucleotides align to TRBD1. This sequence originates from a human donor who was either an allogeneic HSCT recipient or a stem cell or donor lymphocyte infusion donor (not recorded which). It is not recorded whose cells these are; they may come from a transplant donor. Input material: blood, either unsorted or a sorted T cell fraction (not recorded which). DNA of the CDR3: TGCGCCAGCAGCCTCTCCGCGACAGGGGGTAGGATGAATGAGCAGTTCTTC. The encoded protein is CASSLSATGGRMNEQFF.